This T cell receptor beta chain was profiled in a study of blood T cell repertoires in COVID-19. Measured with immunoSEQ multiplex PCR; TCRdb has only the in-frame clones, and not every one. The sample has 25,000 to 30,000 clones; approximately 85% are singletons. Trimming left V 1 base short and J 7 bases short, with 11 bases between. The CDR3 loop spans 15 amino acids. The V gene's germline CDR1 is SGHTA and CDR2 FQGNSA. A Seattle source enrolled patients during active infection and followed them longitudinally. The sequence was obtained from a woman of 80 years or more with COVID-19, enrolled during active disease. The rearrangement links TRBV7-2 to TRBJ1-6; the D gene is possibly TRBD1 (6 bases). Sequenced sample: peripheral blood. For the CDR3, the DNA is TGTGCCAGCAGCTTAGTTGTACAGGGAAATTCACCCCTCCACTTT. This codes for CASSLVVQGNSPLHF.